This T cell receptor (beta chain) was captured in a study of T cell changes during pregnancy in multiple sclerosis. Sequencing used immunoSEQ multiplex PCR; TCRdb keeps in-frame clones, though not all of them. The table lists roughly 40,000 clones, around 90% of them singletons. The CDR3 is 14 residues long. Germline V gene lookup returns CDR1 MNHEY and CDR2 SVGAGI. V gave up 7 bases and J gave up 4 bases, with 16 bases separating them. The chain recombines TRBV6-5 with TRBJ1-1, with no clear D. This TCR was sampled from a female donor with multiple sclerosis, enrolled in a pregnancy study. This sample comprised CD4+ T cells from peripheral blood mononuclear cells, obtained after pregnancy. The CDR3 here is CASTGRTLSTEAFF. Here the CDR3 DNA reads TGTGCCAGCACCGGGAGGACGCTCTCCACTGAAGCTTTCTTT.